This TCR beta chain comes out of a study of vaccination effects on CD4 cells after COVID-19. Study in general: Vaccination of participants consisted of two doses of either the BNT162b2 or mRNA-1273 vaccine.

About this clone: Its cognate antigen is unknown.

Looked up from germline, CDR1 is MGHRA and CDR2 is YSYEKL. V dropped 0 bases and J dropped 4 bases, with 19 bases sitting between them. The CDR3 runs to 19 residues. Antigen-specific CD4+ T cells were first expanded with viral peptide pools by the ViraFEST assay and only then sequenced. Culturing for around eleven days preceded CD4+ T cell isolation. According to the study, vaccine recipients showed no prior SARS-CoV-2 infection and negative nucleocapsid antibodies. Only in-frame clones appear in the TCRdb table, and some are missing; sequencing was by immunoSEQ multiplex PCR. The data show fewer than 85,000 clones, about 79% seen once.

Sequencing used CD4+ T cells from PBMCs cultured with SARS-CoV-2 spike peptides, obtained before COVID-19 vaccination. The chain couples TRBV4-1 to TRBJ1-6, with a possible D match to TRBD1 (6 bases). The TCR originated in a human donor who received a COVID-19 vaccine. DNA of the CDR3: TGCGCCAGCAGCCAAGAGGGGGGCAAACCGAATCTTTATAATTCACCCCTCCACTTT. This translates into CASSQEGGKPNLYNSPLHF.